One T cell receptor (beta chain) is described in this entry. This entry is derived from a study of blood T cell repertoires in COVID-19. Whole-study context: Sites in the United States, Italy and Spain provided acute and convalescent COVID-19 samples. PBMCs, B-cell-depleted T cells, or T cells were the source of the cDNA or gDNA that made up the material.

Original data processing: From reference gene primer amplification, estimates of nucleated cell counts were derived. Clones were read by immunoSEQ multiplex PCR, and TCRdb kept only the in-frame ones, dropping some. That table furnishes V, J and clone size, whereas the DNA furnished D and trimming. The sample shows about 280,000 clones, approximately 85% of them seen only once. V was shortened by 4 bases and J by 4 bases, with 16 bases between the two germline ends. The CDR3 is made up of 15 amino acids. Germline CDR1 and CDR2: PRHDT and FYEKMQ (reference sequence). Material: peripheral blood. This sequence joins TRBV13 and TRBJ1-1, with D possibly TRBD1 on 6 matching bases. The clonotype was recovered from a woman in her 70s with acute or convalescent COVID-19. CDR3 protein: CASSSWTERGTEAFF. CDR3 sequence (DNA): TGTGCCAGCAGCTCGTGGACAGAAAGGGGCACTGAAGCTTTCTTT.